Below, one TCR beta chain is given with its context. Its specificity is not known. The same CDR3 is also encoded by other DNA sequences in this sample. PCR employed 60 Vbeta and 13 Jbeta primers. Libraries were prepared by immunoSEQ multiplex PCR; TCRdb keeps only in-frame clonotypes and omits some of them. The data contain approximately 140,000 clones, roughly 80% of them singletons. Nominally healthy donors were sampled, though unrecorded immune exposures were likely. CDR1 is SGDLS, CDR2 YYNGEE, per germline. The CDR3 consists of 15 residues. V dropped 3 bases and J dropped 4; count of bases not matched to a gene: 3. This entry comes from a study of cytomegalovirus exposure and HLA in healthy donors. About the research overall: Under 85% of around 400 genotyped donors fell in the Caucasian-associated ancestry cluster. Study-level findings and limits: It was shown in a later analysis that HLA-associated TCR beta chains were more clonally expanded than other, equally common chains.

This chain connects TRBV9 to TRBJ2-3, with 12 nucleotides matching TRBD2. The sequence came from a female donor in good health and CMV-seronegative. Sequenced material: PBMCs. The CDR3 sequence is CASSASGRGADTQYF. The DNA of the CDR3 is TGTGCCAGCAGCGCTAGCGGGAGGGGAGCAGATACGCAGTATTTT. The full variable domain, with the rest looked up from reference TRBV9 and TRBJ2-3, is DSGVTQTPKHLITATGQRVTLRCSPRSGDLSVYWYQQSLDQGLQFLIQYYNGEERAKGNILERFSAQQFPDLHSELNLSSLELGDSALYFCASSASGRGADTQYFGPGTRLTVL.